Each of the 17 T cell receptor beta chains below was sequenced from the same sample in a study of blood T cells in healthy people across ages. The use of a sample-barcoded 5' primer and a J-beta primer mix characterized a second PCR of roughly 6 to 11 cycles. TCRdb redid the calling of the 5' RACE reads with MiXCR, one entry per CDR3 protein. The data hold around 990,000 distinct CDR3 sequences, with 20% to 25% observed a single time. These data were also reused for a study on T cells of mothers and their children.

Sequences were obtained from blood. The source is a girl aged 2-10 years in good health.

Here the CDR3 reads CSVGTGTRDTQYF. Here the CDR3 DNA reads TGCAGCGTTGGAACAGGGACAAGAGATACCCAGTACTTC. This chain connects TRBV29-1 to TRBJ2-5; perhaps TRBD1 as D (6 bases). Germline V gives CDR1 SQVTM, CDR2 ANQGSEA. The CDR3 runs 13 residues. V was cut by 4 bases and J by 8 bases, with 17 bases left in between.

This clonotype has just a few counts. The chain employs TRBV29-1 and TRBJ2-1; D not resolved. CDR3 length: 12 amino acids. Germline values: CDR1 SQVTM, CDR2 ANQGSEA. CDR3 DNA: TGCAGAGCCGGCCTATCCTACAATGAGCAGTTCTTC. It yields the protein CRAGLSYNEQFF.

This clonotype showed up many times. CDR3 sequence: CSVVGLAQTAGGETQYF. In nucleotides, the CDR3 is TGCAGCGTTGTCGGGCTAGCGCAAACCGCGGGAGGAGAGACCCAGTACTTC. The chain employs TRBV29-1 and TRBJ2-5; 8 bases are shared with TRBD2. After removal of 4 bases from V and 4 bases from J, the junction contained 17 bases not matched to a gene. Germline CDR1 and CDR2: SQVTM and ANQGSEA. The CDR3 has 17 amino acids.

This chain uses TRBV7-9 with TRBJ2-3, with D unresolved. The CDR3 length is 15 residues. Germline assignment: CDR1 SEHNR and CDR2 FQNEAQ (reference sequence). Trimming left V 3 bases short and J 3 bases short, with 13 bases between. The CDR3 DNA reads TGTGCCAGCAGCTTCCCCCGCATGATGACAGATACGCAGTATTTT. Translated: CASSFPRMMTDTQYF.

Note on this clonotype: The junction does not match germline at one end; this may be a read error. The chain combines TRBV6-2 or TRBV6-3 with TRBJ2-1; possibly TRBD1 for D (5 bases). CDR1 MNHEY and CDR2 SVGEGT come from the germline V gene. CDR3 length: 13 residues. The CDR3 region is CASSPDRNNGQFF. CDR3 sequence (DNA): TGTGCCAGCAGTCCAGACAGAAACAATGGGCAGTTCTTC.

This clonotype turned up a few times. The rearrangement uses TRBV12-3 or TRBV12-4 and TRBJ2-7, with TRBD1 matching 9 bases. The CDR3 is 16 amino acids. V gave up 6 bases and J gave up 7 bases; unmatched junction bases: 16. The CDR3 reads CASSPRGQGLGWEQYF. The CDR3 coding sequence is TGTGCCAGCAGCCCAAGAGGACAGGGGCTCGGGTGGGAGCAGTACTTC.

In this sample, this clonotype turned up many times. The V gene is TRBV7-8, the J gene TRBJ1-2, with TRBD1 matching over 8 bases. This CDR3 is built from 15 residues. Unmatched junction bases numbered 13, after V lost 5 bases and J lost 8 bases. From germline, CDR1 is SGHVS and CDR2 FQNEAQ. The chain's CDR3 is CASSPFGETGDGYTF. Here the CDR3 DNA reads TGTGCCAGCAGCCCGTTTGGAGAGACAGGGGACGGCTACACCTTC. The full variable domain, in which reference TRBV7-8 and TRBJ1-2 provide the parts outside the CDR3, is GAGVSQSPRYKVAKRGQDVALRCDPISGHVSLFWYQQALGQGPEFLTYFQNEAQLDKSGLPSDRFFAERPEGSVSTLKIQRTQQEDSAVYLCASSPFGETGDGYTFGSGTRLTVV.

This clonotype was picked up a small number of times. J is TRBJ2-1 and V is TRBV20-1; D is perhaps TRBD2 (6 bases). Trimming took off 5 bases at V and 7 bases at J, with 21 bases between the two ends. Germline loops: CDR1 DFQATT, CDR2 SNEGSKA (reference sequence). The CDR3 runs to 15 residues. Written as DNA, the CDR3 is TGCAGTGCTCCCCGAAGCGGGTTCGAAAGTAATGAGCAGTTCTTC. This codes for CSAPRSGFESNEQFF.

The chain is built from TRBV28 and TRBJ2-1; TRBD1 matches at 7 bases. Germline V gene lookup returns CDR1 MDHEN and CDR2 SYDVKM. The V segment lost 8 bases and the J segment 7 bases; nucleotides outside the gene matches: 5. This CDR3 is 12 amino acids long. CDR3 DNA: TGTGCCAGCCAACAGGGGTTGAATGAGCAGTTCTTC. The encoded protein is CASQQGLNEQFF.

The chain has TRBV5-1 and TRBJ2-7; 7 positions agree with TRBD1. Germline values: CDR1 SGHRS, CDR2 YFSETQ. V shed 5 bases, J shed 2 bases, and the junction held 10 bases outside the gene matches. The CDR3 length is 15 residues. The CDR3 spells CASRNTGAPTYEQYF. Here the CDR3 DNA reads TGCGCCAGCAGAAACACAGGGGCACCCACCTACGAGCAGTACTTC.

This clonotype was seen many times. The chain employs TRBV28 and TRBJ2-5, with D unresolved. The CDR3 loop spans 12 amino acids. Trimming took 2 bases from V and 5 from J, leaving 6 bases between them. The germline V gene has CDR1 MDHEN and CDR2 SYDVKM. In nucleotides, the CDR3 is TGTGCCAGCAGTTTAGATGCCGAGACCCAGTACTTC. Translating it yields CASSLDAETQYF.

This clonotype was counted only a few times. The CDR3 bases are TGCGCCAGCAGCCAAGACGGGGCGGGACAGCTTAATGAAAAACTGTTTTTT. It translates to CASSQDGAGQLNEKLFF. This sequence joins TRBV4-3 and TRBJ1-4; 7 bases line up with TRBD1. Trimming removed 0 bases from V and 4 bases from J; junction bases left unmatched: 8. CDR1 and CDR2 from the germline V gene are LGHNA and YSLEER. This CDR3 region has 17 residues.

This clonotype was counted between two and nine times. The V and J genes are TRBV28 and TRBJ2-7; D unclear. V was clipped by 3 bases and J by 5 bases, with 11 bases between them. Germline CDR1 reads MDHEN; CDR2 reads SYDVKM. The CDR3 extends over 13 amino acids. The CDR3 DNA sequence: TGTGCCAGCAGTTTTTCGTTTACCGACGAGCAGTACTTC. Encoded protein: CASSFSFTDEQYF.

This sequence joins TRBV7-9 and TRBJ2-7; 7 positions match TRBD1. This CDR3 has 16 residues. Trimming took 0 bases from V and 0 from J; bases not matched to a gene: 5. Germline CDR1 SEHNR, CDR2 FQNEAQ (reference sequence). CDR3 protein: CASSLAPRDSSYEQYF. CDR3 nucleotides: TGTGCCAGCAGCTTAGCGCCCCGGGACAGCTCCTACGAGCAGTACTTC. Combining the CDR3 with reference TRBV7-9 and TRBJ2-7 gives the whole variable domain DTGVSQNPRHKITKRGQNVTFRCDPISEHNRLYWYRQTLGQGPEFLTYFQNEAQLEKSRLLSDRFSAERPKGSFSTLEIQRTEQGDSAMYLCASSLAPRDSSYEQYFGPGTRLTVT.

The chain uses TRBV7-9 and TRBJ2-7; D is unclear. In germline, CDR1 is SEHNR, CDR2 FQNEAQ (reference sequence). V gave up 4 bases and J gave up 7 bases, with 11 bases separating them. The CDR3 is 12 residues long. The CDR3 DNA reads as TGTGCCAGCAGCTCCCCCCCATCTGAGCAGTACTTC. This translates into CASSSPPSEQYF.

CDR3 DNA: TGTGCCAGCAGCTTTACGACAGGCCCTTGGGGCTACACCTTC. Its translation is CASSFTTGPWGYTF. J is TRBJ1-2 and V is TRBV5-5; possibly TRBD1 for D (6 bases). Per the germline V gene, CDR1 is SGHKS and CDR2 is YYEKEE (reference sequence). The CDR3 has 14 residues. With 2 bases removed from V and 8 bases from J, the gap between germline ends came to 16 bases.

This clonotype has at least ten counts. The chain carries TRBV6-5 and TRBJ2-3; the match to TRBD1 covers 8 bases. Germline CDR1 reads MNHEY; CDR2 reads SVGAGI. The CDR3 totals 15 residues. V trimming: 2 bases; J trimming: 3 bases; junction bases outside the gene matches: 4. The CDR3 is CASSYGQGATDTQYF. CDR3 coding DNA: TGTGCCAGCAGTTACGGTCAGGGGGCTACAGATACGCAGTATTTT.